This TCR beta chain was sequenced in a study of Ad26.COV2.S vaccination and SARS-CoV-2 variants. As for treatment: over 15 received Ad26.COV2.S at low or high dose, single or two shots; 5 received placebo; per-sample allocation not given. Day 63 following the first vaccine or placebo injection was when the samples were taken. The data were produced by immunoSEQ multiplex PCR, yet TCRdb's version contains in-frame clones alone and is incomplete. The sample lists under 600,000 clones, 89% occurring once. Sequencing was performed on peripheral blood, taken in a trial of Ad26.COV2.S vaccine versus placebo. This clonotype was obtained from a person between 18 and 65 years old who received the Ad26.COV2.S COVID-19 vaccine or a placebo.

The CDR3 here is CASSPHSLNTEAFF. In DNA, the CDR3 is TGTGCCAGCAGCCCTCACAGTCTGAACACTGAAGCTTTCTTT. The V gene is TRBV9, the J gene TRBJ1-1; no firm D call. This CDR3 has 14 residues. Per the germline V gene, CDR1 is SGDLS and CDR2 is YYNGEE. Trimming took off 4 bases at V and 0 bases at J, with 10 bases between the two ends.